Presented here are 14 T cell receptor beta chains from one specimen sequenced in a study of shared clonotypes between healthy human individuals (dated by TCRdb to between 2020 and 2021). Library preparation employed the immunoSEQ multiplex PCR assay. Entries here come from immuneACCESS through TCRdb and include only in-frame sequences with V and J called. Some clones fail to appear in such tables; in the studies checked, an unresolved V gene covers under half of the shortfall, and the cause of the remainder is unknown. This sample is represented by about 95,000 clones; roughly two thirds of them were singletons. More than 40% of the sample is held by the ten biggest clonotypes. Sequenced input: memory CD8+ T cells sorted from blood. Reading the label with the study, this specimen's cell subset or site is: CD45RO+ cells pooled with CCR7-negative TemRA cells. These receptors were collected from a man aged 25-40 years in good health.

The CDR3 region has the DNA TGTGCCAGCAGCTTAGGGGACACGTCTCGGGAGCAGTACTTC. It translates to CASSLGDTSREQYF. The rearrangement uses TRBV7-2 and TRBJ2-7, with D possibly matching TRBD1 (6 bases). The CDR3 runs to 14 residues. Germline V lookup: CDR1 SGHTA, CDR2 FQGNSA. V was pared by 1 base and J by 7 bases, with 14 bases between.

The rearrangement uses TRBV25-1 and TRBJ2-7; D remains unclear. V was pared by 3 bases and J by 0 bases, with 3 bases between. Germline CDR1 is MGHDK and CDR2 is SYGVNS. This CDR3 region has 12 residues. Written as DNA, the CDR3 is TGTGCCAGCAGTGACCTCTCCTACGAGCAGTACTTC. Its translation is CASSDLSYEQYF.

This chain joins TRBV4-1 and TRBJ2-7; D is possibly TRBD2 (6 bases). CDR1 and CDR2 from the germline V gene are MGHRA and YSYEKL. The CDR3 is 13 residues long. V was pared by 0 bases and J by 10 bases, with 13 bases between. Here the CDR3 DNA reads TGCGCCAGCAGCCAAGAAGGTCAGGCGGGACAGTACTTC. The encoded protein is CASSQEGQAGQYF.

Here the CDR3 DNA reads TGTGCCACCAGCAGAGATCGGAACTCACCAACCGAGCAGTACTTC. The encoded protein is CATSRDRNSPTEQYF. The chain links TRBV15 to TRBJ2-7; D remains ambiguous. The CDR3 loop spans 15 amino acids. The germline V gene has CDR1 LNHNV and CDR2 YYDKDF (reference sequence). V gave up 0 bases and J gave up 6 bases, with 15 bases separating them.

The chain combines TRBV28 with TRBJ1-1; D is possibly TRBD1 (5 bases). The germline gives CDR1 MDHEN, CDR2 SYDVKM. Trimming cost V 0 bases and J 5 bases, with 10 bases left between them. CDR3 length: 14 residues. Here the CDR3 reads CASSLWEGQTEAFF. The DNA of the CDR3 is TGTGCCAGCAGTTTATGGGAGGGGCAAACTGAAGCTTTCTTT.

CDR3 nucleotides: TGTGCCAGCAGTTTATCGGGGGGCGAGTCTTACGAGCAGTACTTC. This translates into CASSLSGGESYEQYF. The chain employs TRBV28 and TRBJ2-7; D is possibly TRBD2 (7 bases). Trimming pared 1 base from V and 4 bases from J, leaving 14 bases between. Germline V gene lookup returns CDR1 MDHEN and CDR2 SYDVKM. CDR3 size: 15 residues.

The V gene is TRBV7-8, the J gene TRBJ2-7, with D possibly called TRBD1 or TRBD2 (5 bases each). V was cut by 5 bases and J by 0 bases, with 20 bases left in between. This CDR3 contains 17 residues. The germline CDR1 and CDR2 sequences are SGHVS and FQNEAQ. CDR3 protein: CASSATSGTPSSYEQYF. DNA of the CDR3: TGTGCCAGCAGCGCCACTTCCGGGACCCCCAGCTCCTACGAGCAGTACTTC.

This clone was seen once. This CDR3 reads CASSFRGLDGNTIYF. CDR3 sequence (DNA): TGTGCCAGCAGCTTCAGGGGGTTGGATGGAAACACCATATATTTT. The genes are TRBV13 and TRBJ1-3; 7 nucleotides agree with TRBD1. V was clipped by 3 bases and J by 3 bases; unmatched bases: 5. This CDR3 is built from 15 residues. Germline assignment: CDR1 PRHDT and CDR2 FYEKMQ (reference sequence).

The rearrangement uses TRBV5-6 and TRBJ2-7; D unresolved. Germline CDR1 SGHDT, CDR2 YYEEEE. CDR3 length: 12 amino acids. V gave up 2 bases and J gave up 2 bases, with 5 bases separating them. The CDR3 coding sequence is TGTGCCAGCAGCTTCTATGCCTACGAGCAGTACTTC. It translates to CASSFYAYEQYF.

The gene calls are TRBV29-1 and TRBJ2-1; 12 nucleotides line up with TRBD2. V lost 5 bases, J lost 0 bases, and 5 bases stayed unmatched. The CDR3 loop spans 16 amino acids. Germline V CDR1 and CDR2: SQVTM, ANQGSEA. The CDR3 sequence is CSVNGLAGNSYNEQFF. The CDR3 nucleotides are TGCAGCGTTAACGGACTAGCGGGGAACTCCTACAATGAGCAGTTCTTC.

In DNA, the CDR3 is TGTGCCAGCTCACCACTGGGTGGTGAAGCTTTCTTT. Translating gives CASSPLGGEAFF. The V and J genes are TRBV18 and TRBJ1-1, with D uncertain. The CDR3 covers 12 residues. V shed 1 base and J shed 7 bases, with 7 bases lying between them. The germline V gene has CDR1 KGHSH and CDR2 LQKENI.

The chain is built from TRBV6-6 and TRBJ2-7, with a tentative D call TRBD2 (7 bases). The germline CDR1 and CDR2 sequences are MNHNY and SVGAGI (reference sequence). The CDR3 spans 13 residues. V dropped 2 bases and J dropped 5 bases, with 10 bases sitting between them. CDR3 in amino acids: CASSYTGGNEQYF. The CDR3 nucleotides are TGTGCCAGCAGTTACACGGGGGGCAACGAGCAGTACTTC.

V usage is TRBV9 and J usage is TRBJ2-7; possible D gene TRBD2, 6 bases. In germline, CDR1 is SGDLS, CDR2 YYNGEE. Trimming removed 3 bases from V and 3 bases from J, with 10 bases in between. The CDR3 runs to 13 residues. In nucleotides, the CDR3 is TGTGCCAGCAGCGGGGGGGTCTTCTACGAGCAGTACTTC. Encoded protein: CASSGGVFYEQYF.

This clone was recorded a few times. At the DNA level, this CDR3 is encoded by other sequences in the same sample as well. This chain connects TRBV27 to TRBJ2-7, with a tentative D call TRBD2 (6 bases). CDR1 is MNHEY and CDR2 is SMNVEV in the germline V gene (reference sequence). The length of the CDR3 is 14 residues. Trimming cost V 3 bases and J 5 bases, with 14 bases left between them. CDR3 coding DNA: TGTGCCAGCAGTTTGCTAGGCGGGACGGACGAGCAGTACTTC. Translating gives CASSLLGGTDEQYF.